What follows describes a single T cell receptor (beta chain). The germline gives CDR1 KGHSH, CDR2 LQKENI. The ends lost 6 bases at V and 6 bases at J; junction bases unmatched: 5. This CDR3 is built from 14 residues. This record belongs to a study of control samples from healthy donors and cancer patients. Sequencing used immunoSEQ multiplex PCR; TCRdb keeps in-frame clones, though not all of them. Altogether about 69,000 clones are present, approximately 80% being singletons, with the ten largest covering 2.5% to 3%. The chain uses TRBV18 and TRBJ1-4, with 9 bases lining up with TRBD1. The source of this sequence is a woman between 45 and 65 years old with lung cancer. Sequenced sample: PBMCs. CDR3 sequence (DNA): TGTGCCAGCTCTCCAACAGGGGGCTATGAAAAACTGTTTTTT. Translated, it gives CASSPTGGYEKLFF.